Listed below are T cell receptor beta chains from one sample, sequenced in a study of breast tumors, draining lymph nodes, adjacent tissues. MiXCR, run by TCRdb on the multiplex PCR reads, gives a single entry per CDR3 protein. The sample holds about 15,000 distinct CDR3 sequences; approximately 51% are singletons and the top ten take 16%. Source material: tumor-adjacent breast tissue. The receptor set was obtained from a female donor with breast cancer. Some clones in this sample may be carry-over from other donors' samples. Both conserved end residues are part of each CDR3. The order of the fields is V gene, J gene, CDR3 protein.

TRBV7-9	TRBJ2-7	CASSHTGTSETEQYF
TRBV6-2/TRBV6-3	TRBJ2-2	CASSHFVGQQAVGTGELFF
TRBV19	TRBJ2-1	CASRRQGEGRKFF
TRBV19	TRBJ1-2	CASSIANDGYTF
TRBV15	TRBJ2-5	CATSAHSQETQYF
TRBV9	TRBJ2-2	CASSVGGRNTGELFF
TRBV20-1	TRBJ2-1	CSALTAGTGGGTYNEQFF
TRBV5-4	TRBJ2-5	CASSPRGGGPGETQYF
TRBV9	TRBJ2-1	CASSGGTSEYNEQFF
TRBV20-1	TRBJ1-5	CSASVQGSFNQPQHF
TRBV7-2	TRBJ1-4	CASSWDSGTTNEKLFF
TRBV2	TRBJ1-2	CASKRLTGIYGYTF
TRBV15	TRBJ2-3	CATSRVSLTSGGWVKYF
TRBV2	TRBJ1-5	CASSLLGKSNQPQHF
TRBV19	TRBJ1-5	CASSTGQRQPQHF
TRBV20-1	TRBJ2-7	CSARSYSGSYEQYF
TRBV2	TRBJ2-6	CASSEPWEGGFSGANVLTF
TRBV11-3	TRBJ2-2	CASSFTWTVNTGELFF
TRBV7-9	TRBJ2-3	CASSFKDRRLTDTQYF
TRBV10-3	TRBJ2-7	CAIKADRGEQYF
TRBV7-2	TRBJ2-7	CASSLQSTPSYEQYF
TRBV7-9	TRBJ2-1	CASSLGGHYNEQFF
TRBV4-3	TRBJ1-1	CASSRRGHEAFF
TRBV28	TRBJ1-1	CASSPSPGGTEAFF